This TCR beta chain was captured in a study of T cells after yellow fever vaccination. V lost 4 bases and J 6 bases, leaving 14 bases between the germline ends. Germline lookup yields CDR1 SGHRS and CDR2 YFSETQ. This CDR3 contains 14 residues. TCRdb fed the 5' RACE reads into MiXCR, producing one record per CDR3 protein. The sample holds 400,000 to 450,000 distinct CDR3 sequences, approximately 19% seen once. This clonotype was seen more than once but under ten times. This clonotype originated in a man aged 18 to 30 who received the YFV17D yellow fever vaccine. This sample comprised PBMCs, obtained before the yellow fever booster vaccination. The chain has TRBV5-1 and TRBJ2-1, with D perhaps given as TRBD1 or TRBD2 (5 bases each). The CDR3 region has the DNA TGCGCCAGCAGCGAGACGTCAGGGAGCAATGAGCAGTTCTTC. It encodes CASSETSGSNEQFF.